One sample yielded the 9 T cell receptor beta chains listed below, sequenced in a study of patients and donors after allogeneic stem cell transplantation. TCRdb analysed the RT-PCR reads with MiXCR anew, one entry per CDR3 protein. In the table there are 800,000 to 1,000,000 distinct CDR3 sequences, over 15% of which are singletons. The specimen sequenced was blood, either unsorted or a sorted T cell fraction (not recorded which). These receptors originate from a human donor who was either an allogeneic HSCT recipient or a stem cell or donor lymphocyte infusion donor (not recorded which). It is not recorded whose cells these are; they may come from a transplant donor.

This clonotype was observed once. The chain uses TRBV18 and TRBJ2-7; 9 bases map to TRBD1. The CDR3 is 11 amino acids. The V gene end was trimmed by 6 bases and the J gene end by 12 bases; junction bases not matched to a gene: 6. CDR1 and CDR2 (germline): KGHSH, LQKENI. The CDR3 nucleotides are TGTGCCAGCTCGTCACAGGGGGCGGCGTACTTC. This translates into CASSSQGAAYF.

The J gene is TRBJ2-4, the V gene TRBV6-1; no firm D call. The CDR3 extends over 17 amino acids. V was trimmed by 6 bases and J by 0 bases, leaving 18 bases between them. CDR1 is MNHNS and CDR2 is SASEGT in the germline V gene. The CDR3 is CASSFTVEALAKNIQYF. The CDR3 DNA follows: TGTGCCAGCAGCTTCACGGTGGAAGCACTAGCCAAAAACATTCAGTACTTC.

This clonotype was found a few times. The chain has TRBV12-3 or TRBV12-4 and TRBJ2-1, with D perhaps matching TRBD1 (6 bases). The CDR3 is 13 residues long. Trimming shortened V by 3 bases and J by 6 bases, and 9 bases separated the two germline ends. The DNA of the CDR3 is TGTGCCAGCAGTTTCCGGGACATCAATGAGCAGTTCTTC. Its protein product is CASSFRDINEQFF.

The chain links TRBV7-2 to TRBJ2-5, with 9 bases fitting TRBD2. Germline V gene sequence: CDR1 SGHTA, CDR2 FQGNSA. This CDR3 has 14 amino acids. The ends lost 5 bases at V and 1 base at J; junction bases unmatched: 2. The CDR3 DNA sequence: TGTGCCAGCAGCGCTAGCGGGGTCCAAGAGACCCAGTACTTC. It translates to CASSASGVQETQYF.

This sequence joins TRBV7-3 and TRBJ2-3; 8 bases agree with TRBD2. Per the germline V gene, CDR1 is SGHTA and CDR2 is FQGTGA. The CDR3 has 15 residues. The V and J ends lost 4 bases and 5 bases, in that order; junction bases with no gene match: 8. CDR3 bases: TGTGCCAGCAGCTCAACGGGGGGGGGCAGAGATACGCAGTATTTT. Its protein product is CASSSTGGGRDTQYF.

The chain has TRBV7-6 and TRBJ2-7; TRBD2 matches 8 bases. The V segment lost 2 bases and the J segment 5 bases; nucleotides outside the gene matches: 5. The CDR3 runs 14 residues. CDR1 SGHVS and CDR2 FNYEAQ come from the germline V gene. This chain's CDR3 is CASSLPGLVDEQYF. The CDR3 bases are TGTGCCAGCAGCTTACCGGGACTAGTAGACGAGCAGTACTTC.

The chain carries TRBV6-5 and TRBJ2-3, with D perhaps matching TRBD2 (7 bases). V was trimmed by 2 bases and J by 1 base, leaving 16 bases between them. Looked up from germline, CDR1 is MNHEY and CDR2 is SVGAGI. CDR3 length: 17 residues. The CDR3 nucleotides are TGTGCCAGCAGTTACCCTGGGGGGCTAGCGGGCACAGATACGCAGTATTTT. Amino acids: CASSYPGGLAGTDTQYF.

The rearrangement joins TRBV6-1 to TRBJ1-2; D is possibly TRBD1 (5 bases). The ends were cut back, 6 bases at V and 2 bases at J, with 13 bases in the middle. The V gene's germline CDR1 is MNHNS and CDR2 SASEGT. The CDR3 consists of 14 residues. In DNA form, the CDR3 reads TGTGCCAGCAGACGAGGGGACGGGAACTATGGCTACACCTTC. The encoded protein is CASRRGDGNYGYTF.

In this sample, this clonotype turned up a few times. The rearrangement uses TRBV29-1 and TRBJ2-4; 8 bases agree with TRBD1. CDR3 length equals 14 residues. Germline CDR1 SQVTM, CDR2 ANQGSEA. Trimming removed 8 bases from V and 2 bases from J; junction bases left unmatched: 8. The CDR3 DNA reads TGCAGCCCTCGGACAGGGTGTTCCAAAAACATTCAGTACTTC. This translates into CSPRTGCSKNIQYF.